This is a list of T cell receptor beta chains from one sample in a study of T cell repertoires in cytomegalovirus infection. Each CDR3 protein gets one entry after TCRdb re-called the reads with MiXCR. The sample lists 400,000 or so distinct CDR3 sequences, around 32% seen once, with approximately 13% in the top ten. Sample: PBMCs. The receptors derive from a human donor in good health (CMV status not recorded). Some clones in this sample may be carry-over from other donors' samples. The CDR3 runs from the conserved cysteine through the conserved F or W. The D gene is left open where the match is weak. The size field is filled for only some rows; it gives once, few, many or a size class.

j_gene | d_gene | v_gene | abundance | CDR3nt | CDR3aa
TRBJ2-3 | NA | TRBV28 | many | TGTGCCAGCAGTTTCTCGAGTACGCAGTATTTT | CASSFSSTQYF
TRBJ2-3 | TRBD1 | TRBV28 | NA | TGTGCCAGCCGGACAGGGGGGAAGGGCACAGATACGCAGTATTTT | CASRTGGKGTDTQYF
TRBJ1-2 | NA | TRBV7-2 | NA | TGTGCCAGAAGCCCATCACACTCGGGAGGCTACACCTTC | CARSPSHSGGYTF
TRBJ2-5 | NA | TRBV6-6 | many | TGTGCCAGCAGTTTAGGAGGGACCCAGTACTTC | CASSLGGTQYF
TRBJ1-1 | NA | TRBV11-2 | NA | TGTGCCAGCAGCTTAGTGGAAACCGACAACACTGAAGCTTTCTTT | CASSLVETDNTEAFF
TRBJ2-1 | NA | TRBV29-1 | few | TGCAGCGTTGACCAGGGAGCCTACAATGAGCAGTTCTTC | CSVDQGAYNEQFF
TRBJ1-3 | NA | TRBV6-6 | NA | TGTGCCAGCAGCCGACCGGGAGGCACCATATATTTT | CASSRPGGTIYF
TRBJ1-1 | NA | TRBV12-3/TRBV12-4 | NA | TGTGCCAGCAGTACCCTCGGGGCAGTGAACACTGAAGCTTTCTTT | CASSTLGAVNTEAFF
TRBJ2-1 | NA | TRBV2 | NA | TGTGCCAGCAGGTACAGAGAGCAGTTCTTC | CASRYREQFF
TRBJ2-3 | NA | TRBV27 | NA | TGTGCCAGCATGGACCGTATTCCATCTAGCACAGATACGCAGTATTTT | CASMDRIPSSTDTQYF
TRBJ2-3 | NA | TRBV28 | few | TGTGCCAGCAGTTCCCAAGCTACCAAAACAGATACGCAGTATTTT | CASSSQATKTDTQYF
TRBJ1-5 | TRBD1 | TRBV7-4 | NA | TGTGCCAGCAGCTTAGTGGGGGACAGCGTATCCAATCAGCCCCAGCATTTT | CASSLVGDSVSNQPQHF
TRBJ2-2 | TRBD2 | TRBV7-6 | many | TGTGCCAGCAGCACCTGGACTAGCGTCGCCGGGGAGCTGTTTTTT | CASSTWTSVAGELFF
TRBJ2-5 | TRBD2 | TRBV7-2 | NA | TGTGCCAGCAGCTTAGGTGTGTCGGGGGGGAACCAGTACTTC | CASSLGVSGGNQYF
TRBJ2-7 | NA | TRBV5-4 | NA | TGTGCCAGCAGCACCGATCGGTCGCGCTACGAGCAGTACTTC | CASSTDRSRYEQYF
TRBJ1-5 | TRBD1 | TRBV12-3/TRBV12-4 | few | TGTGCCAGCAGTTTTTCTGCGACGACAGGGGTGGGCAATCAGCCCCAGCATTTT | CASSFSATTGVGNQPQHF
TRBJ1-1 | NA | TRBV6-1 | few | TGTGCCAGCCACCCAGGTGGGAGAAAAGCTTTCTTT | CASHPGGRKAFF
TRBJ1-3 | TRBD1 | TRBV11-2 | many | TGTGCCAGCAGCTTAGGTTGGACAGGGAGCGGTGGAAACACCATATATTTT | CASSLGWTGSGGNTIYF
TRBJ1-5 | NA | TRBV20-1 | NA | TGCAGTGCTAGAGATAGCAATCAGCCCCAGCATTTT | CSARDSNQPQHF
TRBJ2-1 | NA | TRBV5-1 | NA | TGCGCCAGCAGCATAGCCGGGACATCACGCTACAATGAGCAGTTCTTC | CASSIAGTSRYNEQFF
TRBJ2-7 | NA | TRBV12-3/TRBV12-4 | few | TGTGCCAGCAGTTTCCGGTCACCACGAGTGGCGGGGTATAATGACTACGAGCAGTACTTC | CASSFRSPRVAGYNDYEQYF
TRBJ2-5 | TRBD2 | TRBV5-1 | NA | TGCGCCAGCAGCACGGGAGGCGGGCAAGAGACCCAGTACTTC | CASSTGGGQETQYF
TRBJ1-1 | NA | TRBV4-1 | NA | TGCGACAGCAGCCAAGTATGGTCGGGATTGGGAGAAGCTTTCTTT | CDSSQVWSGLGEAFF
TRBJ2-5 | TRBD2 | TRBV7-9 | once | TGTGCCAGCAGCTTCCGGGTAGCGGGGGCCCAAGAGTCCCAGTACTTC | CASSFRVAGAQESQYF